This T cell receptor beta chain was retrieved from a study of blood T cell repertoires in COVID-19 (dated by TCRdb to 2020 to 2021). For context, the study as a whole: Samples from collaborators originated in the United States, Italy and Spain and spanned both the acute and convalescent phases of COVID-19. The samples were drawn from two sources: the first 160 participants of the ongoing ImmuneRACE study, and about 1,300 subjects contributed by 6 global collaborators. A freely available public database, intended as a resource for researchers studying the immune response to SARS-CoV-2, is where the repertoires were released. The dataset comprised deeply sampled blood TCRbeta repertoires from subjects exposed to, actively infected with, or recovered from COVID-19. Where available, HLA class I and class II types were taken from metadata supplied by the sample provider and were not determined by assay-based typing. The material from the prospective study consisted of cDNA or gDNA derived from T cells, B-cell-depleted T cells, or PBMCs. Sample metadata almost always included a de-identified subject ID, COVID-19 status, age in years and sex. What the research found in general, with its limitations: The amount of clinical and demographic metadata varied by source and participant and was provided uncurated.

Reading the germline V gene gives CDR1 SGDLS and CDR2 YYNGEE. Trimming takes 3 bases off V and 3 bases off J; junction bases not matched to a gene: 5. The CDR3 has 15 amino acids, counting the end cysteine and phenylalanine. Just the 45-base CDR3 DNA is kept, in frame starting at base 1. The immunoSEQ Assay, a bias-controlled multiplex PCR, was used to amplify TCRbeta CDR3 regions from genomic DNA. The study's own analysis went as follows. Nucleated cell counts per sample were estimated from amplification of reference gene primers within the assay. To quantify the absolute abundance of each unique TCRbeta CDR3 rearrangement, sequence reads were collapsed and filtered. For each sample, productive Simpson clonality was calculated as the square root of Simpson's diversity index across productive rearrangements. The table comes from immuneACCESS by way of TCRdb, which keeps in-frame sequences with V and J called. Part of the clones is missing from these tables; in studies checked, under half for an unresolved V gene and the rest for unknown reasons. That table is the source of V, J and clone size, and D and trimming were worked out from the DNA. This sample holds 350,000 or so clones; around 90% were observed only once. The ten top clones hold roughly 4% of the sample.

One collaborating source in Seattle enrolled patients during active infection and followed them longitudinally through the course of disease. Collaborating institutions collected whole blood in K2EDTA tubes following their own protocols. For TCRbeta analysis, collaborators shipped samples as frozen whole blood, isolated PBMCs, or DNA extracted from either of those sample types. This clone appeared a single time. Its target antigen remains unknown. Per-base qualities were not stored, and no clone one base away is much larger. The origin of this receptor is a woman aged 55 to 70 with COVID-19, enrolled during active disease. Sequenced sample: peripheral blood. The chain is encoded by TRBV9 joined to TRBJ2-2; TRBD1 aligns with 7 central bases. In nucleotides, the sequence is TGTGCCAGCAGCGCAGGACAGGCTGACACCGGGGAGCTGTTTTTT. This gives the protein CASSAGQADTGELFF.